This TCR beta chain was recovered during a study of T cells in localized non-small cell lung cancer. Points from the study as a whole: A single tumor region was sequenced, leaving heterogeneity possible. The appearance of a median 57 of the top 100 tumor clones was seen in adjacent lung. Uninvolved adjacent lung had the highest recorded T cell clonality, with tumor below it.

Per the germline V gene, CDR1 is MGHRA and CDR2 is YSYEKL. The CDR3 is made up of 16 amino acids. V dropped 3 bases and J dropped 7; count of bases not matched to a gene: 10. Here immunoSEQ multiplex PCR was the method, and the copy in TCRdb shows in-frame clones only, minus some. The data show tens of thousands of clones, approximately 84% seen once. A remark on this clone: As yet, its antigen is unknown.

The rearrangement uses TRBV4-1 and TRBJ2-1; 9 nucleotides align to TRBD1. This receptor was obtained from a female donor aged 60 or older with stage I lung adenocarcinoma. The starting material was peripheral blood, obtained before any cancer treatment. Here the CDR3 reads CASSQPTGTGYNEQFF. For the CDR3, the DNA is TGCGCCAGCAGCCAGCCGACCGGGACAGGGTATAATGAGCAGTTCTTC.